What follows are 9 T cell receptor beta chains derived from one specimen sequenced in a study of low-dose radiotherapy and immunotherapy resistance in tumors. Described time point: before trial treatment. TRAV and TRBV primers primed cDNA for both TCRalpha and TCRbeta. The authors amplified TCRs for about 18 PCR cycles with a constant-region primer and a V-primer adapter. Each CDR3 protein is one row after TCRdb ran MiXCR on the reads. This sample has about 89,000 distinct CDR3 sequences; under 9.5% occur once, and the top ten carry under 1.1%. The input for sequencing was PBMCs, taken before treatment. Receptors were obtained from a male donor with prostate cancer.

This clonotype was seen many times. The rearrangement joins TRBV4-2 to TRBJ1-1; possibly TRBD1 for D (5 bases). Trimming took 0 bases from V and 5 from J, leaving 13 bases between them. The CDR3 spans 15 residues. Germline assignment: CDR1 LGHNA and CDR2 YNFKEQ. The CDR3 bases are TGTGCCAGCAGCCAAGATAAGTTTGGGGGGACTGAAGCTTTCTTT. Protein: CASSQDKFGGTEAFF.

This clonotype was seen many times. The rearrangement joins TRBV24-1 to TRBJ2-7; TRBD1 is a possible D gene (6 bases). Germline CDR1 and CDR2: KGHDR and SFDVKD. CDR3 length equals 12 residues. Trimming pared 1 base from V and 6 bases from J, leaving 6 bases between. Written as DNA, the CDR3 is TGTGCCACCAGTGATTTAGGGGGCGAGCAGTACTTC. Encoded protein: CATSDLGGEQYF.

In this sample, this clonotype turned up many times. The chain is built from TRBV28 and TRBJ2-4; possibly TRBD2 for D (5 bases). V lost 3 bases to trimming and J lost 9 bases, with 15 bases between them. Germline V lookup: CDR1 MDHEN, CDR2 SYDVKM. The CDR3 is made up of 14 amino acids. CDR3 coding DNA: TGTGCCAGCAGTTTCGCCGCGCGGGTTACCATTCAGTACTTC. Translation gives CASSFAARVTIQYF. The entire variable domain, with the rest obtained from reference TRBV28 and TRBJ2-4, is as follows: DVKVTQSSRYLVKRTGEKVFLECVQDMDHENMFWYRQDPGLGLRLIYFSYDVKMKEKGDIPEGYSVSREKKERFSLILESASTNQTSMYLCASSFAARVTIQYFGAGTRLSVL.

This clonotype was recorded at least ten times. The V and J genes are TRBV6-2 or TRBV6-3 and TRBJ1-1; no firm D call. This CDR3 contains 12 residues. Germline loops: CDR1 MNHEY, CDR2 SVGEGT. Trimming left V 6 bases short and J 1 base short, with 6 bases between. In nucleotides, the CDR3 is TGTGCCAGCAGAGCAGGGAACACTGAAGCTTTCTTT. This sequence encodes CASRAGNTEAFF.

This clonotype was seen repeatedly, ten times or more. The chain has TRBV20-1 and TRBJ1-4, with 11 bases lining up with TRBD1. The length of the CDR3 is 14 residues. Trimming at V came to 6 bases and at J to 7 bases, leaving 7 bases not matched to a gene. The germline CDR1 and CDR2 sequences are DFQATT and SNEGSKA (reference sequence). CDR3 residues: CSAPGQGAGEKLFF. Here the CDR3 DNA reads TGCAGTGCCCCCGGACAGGGGGCAGGTGAAAAACTGTTTTTT.

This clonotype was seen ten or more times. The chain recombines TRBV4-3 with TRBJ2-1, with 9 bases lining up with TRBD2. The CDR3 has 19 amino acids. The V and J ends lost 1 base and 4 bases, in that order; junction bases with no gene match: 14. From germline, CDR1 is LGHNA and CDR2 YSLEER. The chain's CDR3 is CASSQGREGHVGSYNEQFF. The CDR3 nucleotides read TGCGCCAGCAGCCAAGGGCGGGAGGGTCATGTCGGGAGTTACAATGAGCAGTTCTTC.

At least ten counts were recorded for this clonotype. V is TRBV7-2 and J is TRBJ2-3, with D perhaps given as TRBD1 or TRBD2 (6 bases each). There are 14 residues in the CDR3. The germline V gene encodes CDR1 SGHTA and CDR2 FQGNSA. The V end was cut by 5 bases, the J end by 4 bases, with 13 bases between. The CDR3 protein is CASSRGGGPDTQYF. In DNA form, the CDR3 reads TGTGCCAGCAGCCGGGGTGGGGGGCCAGATACGCAGTATTTT.

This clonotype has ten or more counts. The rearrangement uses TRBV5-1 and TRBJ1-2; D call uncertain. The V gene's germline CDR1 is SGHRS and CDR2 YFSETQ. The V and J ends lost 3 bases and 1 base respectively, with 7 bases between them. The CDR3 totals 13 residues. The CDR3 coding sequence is TGCGCCAGCAGCTCTAGTGTTAACTATGGCTACACCTTC. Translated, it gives CASSSSVNYGYTF.

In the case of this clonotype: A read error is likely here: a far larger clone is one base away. CDR3 in DNA: TGTGCCAGCAGCGGGCCAATAGCGGGGGGGAACACCGGGGAGCTGTTTTTT. As protein: CASSGPIAGGNTGELFF. The V call is TRBV14, the J call TRBJ2-2, with TRBD2 matching 10 bases. V dropped 5 bases and J dropped 1; count of bases not matched to a gene: 7. The CDR3 is 17 amino acids. Germline V CDR1 and CDR2: SGHDN, FVKESK.